The rows below give T cell receptor beta chains drawn from one sample of a study of blood T cell repertoires in COVID-19. Profiling relied on immunoSEQ multiplex PCR, and the TCRdb table lists in-frame clones only, not all of them. The sample carries nearly 95,000 clones, approximately 87% recorded once. The sample was peripheral blood. The receptors shown here come from a human donor with acute or convalescent COVID-19. The donor label of this sample is uncertain. The CDR3 runs from the conserved cysteine through the conserved F or W. The D gene is left open where the match is weak. Rows give clone size only sometimes, using once, few, many, or a class for an expanded clone.

j_call	v_call	d_call	clone_size	cdr3_length	cdr3_nt	cdr3_aa
TRBJ1-1	TRBV18	NA	NA	12	TGTGCCAGCTCACCTGGGCAGGCTGAAGCTTTCTTT	CASSPGQAEAFF
TRBJ2-7	TRBV28	NA	NA	15	TGTGCCAGCAGTGCCCCGGGACGGACAGACTACGAGCAGTACTTC	CASSAPGRTDYEQYF
TRBJ2-6	TRBV5-1	TRBD2	NA	18	TGCGCCAGCAGCTTGTATCCCAGGGAGGGAGCTGGGGCCAACGTCCTGACTTTC	CASSLYPREGAGANVLTF
TRBJ2-2	TRBV7-2	NA	NA	18	TGTGCCAGCAGCTTAGTATTCGTCCCCCGGACAGTGCCCGGGGAGCTGTTTTTT	CASSLVFVPRTVPGELFF
TRBJ2-3	TRBV30	NA	NA	13	TGTGCCTGGAGTCGGACTAGCACAGATACGCAGTATTTT	CAWSRTSTDTQYF
TRBJ1-4	TRBV5-1	TRBD1	NA	14	TGCGCCAGCAGCTCGGGACAGGGGAATGAAAAACTGTTTTTT	CASSSGQGNEKLFF
TRBJ2-7	TRBV6-5	TRBD1	NA	14	TGTGCCAGCAAACGACAGGGTTCATCCTACGAGCAGTACTTC	CASKRQGSSYEQYF
TRBJ1-2	TRBV7-9	NA	NA	14	TGTGCCAGCAGGACCTCGGGTTCTAACTATGGCTACACCTTC	CASRTSGSNYGYTF
TRBJ2-2	TRBV6-5	TRBD1	once	15	TGTGCCAGCAGACGCCGGACAGGGACTACCGGGGAGCTGTTTTTT	CASRRRTGTTGELFF
TRBJ2-1	TRBV10-2	TRBD2	NA	17	TGCGCCAGCAGTTCTCCGGGACTAGCGGGGGCCAGGTATGAGCAGTTCTTC	CASSSPGLAGARYEQFF
TRBJ1-2	TRBV6-4	TRBD1	NA	13	TGTGCCAGCAGTGTTGGACAGGGGTATGGCTACACCTTC	CASSVGQGYGYTF
TRBJ2-1	TRBV28	TRBD2	NA	15	TGTGCCAGCAGTGCTAGCGGGGGGGTTGGGTATGAGCAGTTCTTC	CASSASGGVGYEQFF
TRBJ1-4	TRBV7-9	NA	NA	17	TGTGCCAGCAGCTTACCCTGGGAGGGCGCAACTAATGAAAAACTGTTTTTT	CASSLPWEGATNEKLFF
TRBJ1-6	TRBV7-3	NA	few	15	TGTGCCAGCAGCTCAGGCCTCCCAGGGTATTCACCCCTCCACTTT	CASSSGLPGYSPLHF
TRBJ2-7	TRBV12-3/TRBV12-4	TRBD2	NA	12	TGTGCCAGCTCGACTAGCGCCTACGAGCAGTACTTC	CASSTSAYEQYF
TRBJ1-1	TRBV3-1/TRBV3-2	NA	NA	14	TGTGCCAGCAGCCAAGTTAGGGGGAACACTGAAGCTTTCTTT	CASSQVRGNTEAFF
TRBJ2-5	TRBV10-1	NA	NA	13	TGCGCCAGCAGTGTACGGGACACAGAGACCCAGTACTTC	CASSVRDTETQYF
TRBJ2-3	TRBV5-1	TRBD1	NA	15	TGCGCCAGCAGCTCGACAGGGGATAGCACAGATACGCAGTATTTT	CASSSTGDSTDTQYF
TRBJ2-7	TRBV7-2	NA	NA	15	TGTGCCAGCAGCCTGCTGAGGACAGACGCCTACGAGCAGTACTTC	CASSLLRTDAYEQYF
TRBJ2-5	TRBV18	TRBD2	NA	17	TGTGCCAGCTCACCATCCAGCGGGGGGGCCTCCCAAGAGACCCAGTACTTC	CASSPSSGGASQETQYF
TRBJ2-7	TRBV4-1	NA	NA	15	TGCGCCAGCAGCCAGTCCGGGACTCTCACCTACGAGCAGTACTTC	CASSQSGTLTYEQYF
TRBJ1-3	TRBV5-1	TRBD1	NA	15	TGCGCCAGCAGCTTGGCCGGGACAGGGGTTGACACCATATATTTT	CASSLAGTGVDTIYF
TRBJ1-5	TRBV23-1	NA	NA	17	TGCGCCAGCAGACCAAACCATTACAGGGTACGCAATCAGCCCCAGCATTTT	CASRPNHYRVRNQPQHF
TRBJ2-1	TRBV5-4	NA	NA	16	TGTGCCAGCAGCAGGACGGTGGGAGCGGGCAATAATGAGCAGTTCTTC	CASSRTVGAGNNEQFF
TRBJ2-3	TRBV10-3	NA	few	13	TGTGCCATGACAGACGGTCAGTCAGATACGCAGTATTTT	CAMTDGQSDTQYF
TRBJ1-5	TRBV5-1	NA	NA	14	TGCGCCAGCAGCCAGGAAGGGGGCAATCAGCCCCAGCATTTT	CASSQEGGNQPQHF
TRBJ1-2	TRBV5-4	TRBD1	NA	14	TGTGCCAGCAGCCGGGACAGTGAGAACTATGGCTACACCTTC	CASSRDSENYGYTF
TRBJ1-2	TRBV7-2	TRBD1	once	14	TGTGCCAGCAGCTTAGACAGGGGGGACTATGGCTACACCTTC	CASSLDRGDYGYTF
TRBJ2-5	TRBV28	NA	NA	13	TGTGCCAGCAGCCCCCAGGGTCCAGAGACCCAGTACTTC	CASSPQGPETQYF
TRBJ2-2	TRBV7-2	NA	NA	14	TGTGCCAGCACCGGGACACTGTACACCGGGGAGCTGTTTTTT	CASTGTLYTGELFF
TRBJ2-7	TRBV5-4	TRBD1	NA	15	TGTGCCAGCAGACGCGACAGGGGGCCGAGCTACGAGCAGTACTTC	CASRRDRGPSYEQYF
TRBJ1-2	TRBV9	TRBD1	NA	14	TGTGCCAGCAGTGGACAGGCTCCACACTATGGCTACACCTTC	CASSGQAPHYGYTF
TRBJ2-1	TRBV30	TRBD2	NA	14	TGTGCCAGTACCGGGACTAGCGCAAACAATGAGCAGTTCTTC	CASTGTSANNEQFF
TRBJ2-5	TRBV5-6	TRBD2	NA	14	TGTGCCAGCAGGTTTAGCGGGGGCGGAGAGACCCAGTACTTC	CASRFSGGGETQYF
TRBJ2-1	TRBV4-2	TRBD1	NA	15	TGTGCCAGCAGCCAACTAAGGACAGGTTACAATGAGCAGTTCTTC	CASSQLRTGYNEQFF
TRBJ2-1	TRBV30	TRBD2	NA	14	TGTGCCTGTACTAGCGGGGGCAAGTACAATGAGCAGTTCTTC	CACTSGGKYNEQFF
TRBJ1-1	TRBV6-5	TRBD1	NA	15	TGTGCCAGCAGTCCCAGACAGGGGCAGGGCACTGAAGCTTTCTTT	CASSPRQGQGTEAFF
TRBJ2-1	TRBV18	TRBD2	NA	14	TGTGCCAGCTCGGGGACTAGCGGAAACAATGAGCAGTTCTTC	CASSGTSGNNEQFF
TRBJ1-1	TRBV28	NA	NA	15	TGTGCCAGCAGTTTATTGGGGGCTGGGGACACTGAAGCTTTCTTT	CASSLLGAGDTEAFF
TRBJ2-5	TRBV7-2	TRBD2	NA	16	TGTGCCAGCAGCTTACCAGCGGGGGGGCCGGGTGAGACCCAGTACTTC	CASSLPAGGPGETQYF
TRBJ1-4	TRBV13	NA	NA	15	TGTGCCAGCAGTCACAGGGTAGGTCCTAATGAAAAACTGTTTTTT	CASSHRVGPNEKLFF
TRBJ2-7	TRBV3-1/TRBV3-2	TRBD2	once	13	TGTGCCAGCAGCCGACTAGCGGCTTACGAGCAGTACTTC	CASSRLAAYEQYF
TRBJ1-1	TRBV5-4	NA	NA	15	TGTGCCAGCAGCTTGGGTGCCAGTTTGAACACTGAAGCTTTCTTT	CASSLGASLNTEAFF
TRBJ2-1	TRBV5-6	NA	NA	12	TGTGCCAGCAGCGTAAACAGGGCTTGGCAGTTCTTC	CASSVNRAWQFF
TRBJ1-1	TRBV5-1	NA	NA	15	TGCGCCAGCAGCTTGGCGGAGGGAGGACGAACTGAAGCTTTCTTT	CASSLAEGGRTEAFF